This TCR beta chain stems from a study of CXCR3-negative and CXCR3-positive naive CD8 T cells. The overall study: Summed over all libraries, TRB reads came to 130 million to 150 million, with about 1.5 +/- 0.3 million per library.

Each TRB cDNA library was prepared by 5' RACE (with UMI labels). Following a re-call of the 5' RACE reads, TCRdb has one entry per CDR3 protein and lacks DNA. The repertoire table contains more than 80,000 distinct CDR3 sequences. The germline CDR1 and CDR2 sequences are SEHNR and FQNEAQ (reference sequence). The CDR3 consists of 13 residues. With respect to this clonotype: The antigen is undetermined.

Every CD8+ T cell subset underwent triplicate sorting at around 300,000 cells apiece. Study-level points and caveats: TRBV-TRBJ usage was alike in naive CXCR3-negative and CXCR3-positive cells but differed in memory cells. Relative to memory CD8+ cells, whose diversity was much lower, both naive subsets had comparably high diversity. Relative to CXCR3-negative naive cells, CXCR3-positive naive cells had more hydrophobic TRB CDR3s.

The chain employs TRBV7-9 and TRBJ2-7; the TRBD1 assignment by TCRdb is unverifiable without DNA. This TCR derives from a human donor in good health. Some clones in this sample may be carry-over from other donors' samples. Specimen: naive CXCR3+ CD8+ T cells from blood. Subset: CD45RO-CCR7+CD27+CD95- naive CD8+ T cells expressing CXCR3 (TNR3+). The CDR3 is CASLDRGAYEQYF.